This TCR beta chain is from a study of CD8+ T cells in alopecia areata. RNA was isolated and reverse transcribed to cDNA, the sequencing template. Sequencing was performed with immunoSEQ multiplex PCR; in TCRdb, only in-frame clones are kept and a portion is missing. In the table there are about 120,000 clones, less than 80% of which are singletons. This CDR3 is 10 amino acids long. The germline V gene has CDR1 SQVTM and CDR2 ANQGSEA. Trimming took 4 bases from V and 4 from J, leaving 5 bases between them. PBMCs were stained for CD3, CD4 and CD8, and CD4+ and CD8+ T cells were sorted. The V and J genes are TRBV29-1 and TRBJ2-7, with D possibly being TRBD1 (5 bases). The TCR comes from a human donor in good health. The specimen sequenced was CD4+ T cells sorted from blood. The CDR3, as DNA: TGCAGCGTTGGACAGTACGAGCAGTACTTC. Its translation: CSVGQYEQYF.